Presented here are 20 T cell receptor beta chains from one specimen sequenced in a study of cytomegalovirus exposure and HLA in healthy donors. PCR used 60 Vbeta primers and 13 Jbeta primers. Sequencing used immunoSEQ multiplex PCR; TCRdb keeps in-frame clones, though not all of them. The repertoire holds about 120,000 clones, with around 74% as singletons. Input material: PBMCs. The source of these receptors is a man in his sixties in good health and CMV-seropositive.

This chain connects TRBV5-1 to TRBJ1-1; the D gene is possibly TRBD1 (5 bases). Germline V gene sequence: CDR1 SGHRS, CDR2 YFSETQ. V was cut by 1 base and J by 5 bases, with 15 bases left in between. The CDR3 consists of 15 residues. CDR3 loop: CASSLYGKGMTEAFF. In DNA form, the CDR3 reads TGCGCCAGCAGCTTGTACGGAAAGGGGATGACTGAAGCTTTCTTT.

This chain links TRBV4-1 with TRBJ2-1; D call uncertain. CDR1 is MGHRA, CDR2 YSYEKL, per germline. The V end was cut by 4 bases, the J end by 0 bases, with 7 bases between. This CDR3 contains 14 residues. Written as DNA, the CDR3 is TGCGCCAGCAGCCCGGAGAGCTCCTACAATGAGCAGTTCTTC. Its translation is CASSPESSYNEQFF.

The chain employs TRBV30 and TRBJ1-6; 7 positions agree with TRBD1. Looked up from germline, CDR1 is GTSNPN and CDR2 is SVGIG (reference sequence). The CDR3 contains 12 residues. Losses at the gene ends were 7 bases for V and 16 bases for J; bases not matched to a gene: 13. The CDR3 is CALSTGRTRLHF. The CDR3 DNA is TGTGCCTTGTCGACAGGGAGAACTCGACTCCACTTT.

The sample holds a few counts of this clone. The chain couples TRBV5-1 to TRBJ1-1, with D maybe TRBD1 (6 bases). Germline CDR1 is SGHRS and CDR2 is YFSETQ. This CDR3 contains 14 residues. V gave up 4 bases and J gave up 1 base, with 11 bases separating them. The CDR3 DNA is TGCGCCAGCAGCGTCGGACAGAAGAACACTGAAGCTTTCTTT. This translates into CASSVGQKNTEAFF.

The chain employs TRBV5-1 and TRBJ1-6; D might be TRBD1 (6 bases). The CDR3 contains 16 residues. CDR1 and CDR2 from the germline V gene are SGHRS and YFSETQ. The V gene lost 4 bases and the J gene lost 4 bases, with 15 bases spanning the gap. The CDR3 bases are TGCGCCAGCAGCAGGAACCCAGGGGCGTATAATTCACCCCTCCACTTT. Its protein is CASSRNPGAYNSPLHF. Full variable domain (remainder filled in from reference TRBV5-1 and TRBJ1-6): KAGVTQTPRYLIKTRGQQVTLSCSPISGHRSVSWYQQTPGQGLQFLFEYFSETQRNKGNFPGRFSGRQFSNSRSEMNVSTLELGDSALYLCASSRNPGAYNSPLHFGNGTRLTVT.

In this sample, this clone turned up a few times. The chain uses TRBV6-4 and TRBJ2-2, with D possibly TRBD1 on 6 matching bases. The V end lost 4 bases, the J end lost 3 bases, and 9 bases lay between the germline ends. Germline V lookup: CDR1 MRHNA, CDR2 SNTAGT. The CDR3 runs 14 residues. The CDR3 DNA sequence: TGTGCCAGCAGTGCAGACAGGCACACCGGGGAGCTGTTTTTT. Protein sequence: CASSADRHTGELFF.

The CDR3 sequence is CASGSNPSGVPYEQYF. CDR3 nucleotides: TGTGCTAGTGGTTCCAACCCCAGCGGGGTCCCCTACGAGCAGTACTTC. The rearrangement joins TRBV12-5 to TRBJ2-7; 7 bases agree with TRBD2. With V trimmed by 4 bases and J by 2 bases, 11 bases remained unmatched. Germline V gives CDR1 LGHNT, CDR2 FRNRAP. This CDR3 has 16 amino acids.

The chain couples TRBV6-1 to TRBJ1-6, with TRBD1 as a possible D gene (6 bases). Trimming took off 8 bases at V and 5 bases at J, with 16 bases between the two ends. Germline CDR1 is MNHNS and CDR2 is SASEGT. The CDR3 consists of 15 residues. The CDR3 loop is CASSWDNTDNSPLHF. In DNA, the CDR3 is TGTGCCAGCTCCTGGGACAACACGGATAATTCACCCCTCCACTTT.

V gene TRBV19 combines with J gene TRBJ2-7, with 7 bases fitting TRBD1. J gave up 3 bases and V 2 bases, and 13 bases lay outside the gene matches. Germline-derived CDR1 and CDR2 are LNHDA and SQIVND (reference sequence). The CDR3 consists of 17 residues. The chain's CDR3 is CASSIRPNRGAGYEQYF. DNA of the CDR3: TGTGCCAGTAGTATACGCCCCAACAGGGGCGCTGGCTACGAGCAGTACTTC.

This chain uses TRBV7-9 with TRBJ1-1; possibly TRBD1 for D (5 bases). CDR1 and CDR2 (germline): SEHNR, FQNEAQ (reference sequence). CDR3 length equals 13 residues. V shed 6 bases and J shed 4 bases, with 12 bases lying between them. The CDR3, as DNA: TGTGCCAGCAGTTACAGGACGGGCACTGAAGCTTTCTTT. This gives the protein CASSYRTGTEAFF.

DNA for the CDR3: TGTGCCAGCAGCCCAATGGAAGCCCTAGCGATAAGGAATGAGCAGTTCTTC. It codes for CASSPMEALAIRNEQFF. This chain joins TRBV14 and TRBJ2-1; D perhaps matches TRBD2 (6 bases). The V end was cut by 4 bases, the J end by 7 bases, with 23 bases between. The CDR3 contains 17 residues. Germline CDR1 SGHDN, CDR2 FVKESK.

The chain joins TRBV5-1 to TRBJ2-5; D may be TRBD1 (6 bases). The ends were cut back, 0 bases at V and 4 bases at J, with 10 bases in the middle. Germline lookup yields CDR1 SGHRS and CDR2 YFSETQ. CDR3 length: 14 residues. This CDR3 is CASSLGRTAETQYF. CDR3 coding DNA: TGCGCCAGCAGCTTGGGGCGGACAGCAGAGACCCAGTACTTC.

The V gene is TRBV19, the J gene TRBJ2-7; maybe TRBD2 (5 bases). Germline V gives CDR1 LNHDA, CDR2 SQIVND (reference sequence). The CDR3 is 13 residues long. V lost 3 bases and J lost 6, with 12 bases in between. For the CDR3, the DNA is TGTGCCAGTAGTATGTATCGCGAGGGCGAGCAGTACTTC. This gives the protein CASSMYREGEQYF. Based on the CDR3 plus reference TRBV19 and TRBJ2-7, the full variable domain is DGGITQSPKYLFRKEGQNVTLSCEQNLNHDAMYWYRQDPGQGLRLIYYSQIVNDFQKGDIAEGYSVSREKKESFPLTVTSAQKNPTAFYLCASSMYREGEQYFGPGTRLTVT.

V gene TRBV9 combines with J gene TRBJ2-5, with D perhaps matching TRBD2 (6 bases). V was pared by 4 bases and J by 5 bases, with 18 bases between. The germline gives CDR1 SGDLS, CDR2 YYNGEE. CDR3 length: 15 amino acids. CDR3 sequence (DNA): TGTGCCAGCAGCCCCTTCTCTAGCGTTGGGGAGACCCAGTACTTC. This translates into CASSPFSSVGETQYF.

The rearrangement links TRBV4-2 to TRBJ2-7, with a possible D match to TRBD2 (5 bases). Per germline, CDR1 LGHNA and CDR2 YNFKEQ. Trimming took off 0 bases at V and 0 bases at J, with 12 bases between the two ends. The CDR3 loop spans 16 amino acids. CDR3 in amino acids: CASSQDSRRDSYEQYF. The DNA of the CDR3 is TGTGCCAGCAGCCAAGATAGCCGACGGGACTCCTACGAGCAGTACTTC.

This clone was observed a single time. The chain links TRBV7-9 to TRBJ1-2, with D tentatively TRBD1 (5 bases). The ends were cut back, 4 bases at V and 3 bases at J, with 6 bases in the middle. Germline V CDR1 and CDR2: SEHNR, FQNEAQ (reference sequence). The CDR3 is 12 amino acids. Here the CDR3 DNA reads TGTGCCAGCAGCTGGGGGGACTATGGCTACACCTTC. Translated: CASSWGDYGYTF.

The chain uses TRBV5-4 and TRBJ2-7; 10 bases match TRBD2. This CDR3 is 15 amino acids long. The junction had 10 bases not matched to a gene; V was cut back by 8 bases and J by 2 bases. Germline CDR1 SGHNT, CDR2 YYREEE (reference sequence). As DNA, the CDR3 is TGTGCCAGTGCAGCGGGGGGGCGCGAAACCTACGAGCAGTACTTC. Protein: CASAAGGRETYEQYF.

The chain uses TRBV5-4 and TRBJ2-5; 7 positions agree with TRBD2. The germline CDR1 and CDR2 sequences are SGHNT and YYREEE (reference sequence). The ends lost 2 bases at V and 1 base at J; junction bases unmatched: 8. The CDR3 has 16 amino acids. The CDR3 spells CASSFFPGGIQETQYF. The CDR3 nucleotides read TGTGCCAGCAGCTTTTTCCCGGGGGGTATCCAAGAGACCCAGTACTTC.

The chain is built from TRBV10-3 and TRBJ1-2; possibly TRBD1 for D (5 bases). V gave up 4 bases and J gave up 5 bases, with 14 bases separating them. The CDR3 runs to 14 residues. Per the germline V gene, CDR1 is ENHRY and CDR2 is SYGVKD. For the CDR3, the DNA is TGTGCCATCAGTGCCGTCGCCGGGGGGTATGGCTACACCTTC. Translating gives CAISAVAGGYGYTF.

This chain connects TRBV28 to TRBJ1-2; TRBD1 is a possible D gene (6 bases). Deletions cut 8 bases from V and 1 base from J, with 11 bases between. The CDR3 extends over 13 amino acids. Germline lookup yields CDR1 MDHEN and CDR2 SYDVKM. CDR3: CASFRGDNYGYTF. CDR3 coding DNA: TGTGCCAGCTTCAGGGGCGATAACTATGGCTACACCTTC.